The present T cell receptor (beta chain) was sequenced within a study of blood T cell repertoires in COVID-19. In the authors' workflow: Nucleated cell number was recorded as an estimate derived from reference gene primer amplification. Some clones are missing from TCRdb's copy, which holds only in-frame ones; the method was immunoSEQ multiplex PCR. V and J calls and clone size are given by that table; D and trimming were obtained from the DNA. This table holds about 44,000 clones, 84% found once. Germline V gene lookup returns CDR1 LNHNV and CDR2 YYDKDF (reference sequence). Trimming took 0 bases from V and 8 from J; bases not matched to a gene: 14. There are 18 residues in the CDR3.

The sequence came from a human donor in a cohort sampled during active COVID-19. Sequenced input: peripheral blood. The chain joins TRBV15 to TRBJ2-1, with TRBD2 matching over 9 bases. The CDR3 reads CATSREAPWERGAYEQFF. The CDR3 nucleotides read TGTGCCACCAGCAGAGAAGCCCCTTGGGAGCGGGGGGCATATGAGCAGTTCTTC.